Listed here are 9 T cell receptor beta chains from one sample, sequenced in a study of human thymus T cells. Surgeons resected thymus tissue during corrective heart surgery. Sequencing used immunoSEQ multiplex PCR; TCRdb keeps in-frame clones, though not all of them. The sample consists of approximately 70,000 clones, roughly 95% of them appearing once. The source material was thymus tissue. These receptors were collected from a girl under three years old with a congenital heart defect but otherwise immunologically healthy.

The chain links TRBV7-6 to TRBJ1-4; 9 bases line up with TRBD1. The trim removed 3 bases at V and 0 bases at J, leaving 8 bases unmatched. CDR3 size: 18 residues. The germline V gene encodes CDR1 SGHVS and CDR2 FNYEAQ. The CDR3 protein is CASSFTGTGIATNEKLFF. The CDR3, as DNA: TGTGCCAGCAGCTTTACAGGGACAGGGATAGCAACTAATGAAAAACTGTTTTTT.

V and J are TRBV18 and TRBJ2-5; 7 bases align to TRBD2. The germline V gene has CDR1 KGHSH and CDR2 LQKENI. Trimming took 5 bases from V and 2 from J; bases not matched to a gene: 5. This CDR3 is 14 amino acids long. CDR3 amino acids: CASSSPGLQETQYF. In nucleotides, the CDR3 is TGTGCCAGCTCATCGCCGGGACTACAAGAGACCCAGTACTTC.

The V call is TRBV7-9, the J call TRBJ1-2; unclear D gene. In germline, CDR1 is SEHNR, CDR2 FQNEAQ (reference sequence). The CDR3 spans 14 residues. V was cut by 11 bases and J by 5 bases, with 21 bases left in between. Here the CDR3 DNA reads TGTGCCGTCAGGCCCCCCCCTCCGGGGTATGGCTACACCTTC. Protein sequence: CAVRPPPPGYGYTF.

The chain uses TRBV9 and TRBJ2-7; TRBD1 or TRBD2 may be the D gene (5 bases each). The germline V and J ends were trimmed by 0 bases and 7 bases, with 11 bases remaining between them. The CDR3 is made up of 13 amino acids. Germline CDR1 and CDR2: SGDLS and YYNGEE. DNA of the CDR3: TGTGCCAGCAGCGTAGGAAGGGGAGATGAGCAGTACTTC. This gives the protein CASSVGRGDEQYF. The full variable domain, with the rest looked up from reference TRBV9 and TRBJ2-7, is DSGVTQTPKHLITATGQRVTLRCSPRSGDLSVYWYQQSLDQGLQFLIQYYNGEERAKGNILERFSAQQFPDLHSELNLSSLELGDSALYFCASSVGRGDEQYFGPGTRLTVT.

In this sample, this clone turned up once. For the CDR3, the DNA is TGTGCCAGCAGCGTAGTGGGCGGGAGCAATGAGCAGTTCTTC. This translates into CASSVVGGSNEQFF. The J gene is TRBJ2-1, the V gene TRBV9, with 7 bases lining up with TRBD2. This CDR3 is built from 14 residues. Germline-derived CDR1 and CDR2 are SGDLS and YYNGEE. V lost 0 bases, J lost 6 bases, and 3 bases stayed unmatched.

This clone was seen a single time. CDR3 nucleotides: TGTGCCAGCAGCCATTTCGGACTAGCGGGTCCTATTTCTAGCACAGATACGCAGTATTTT. Protein: CASSHFGLAGPISSTDTQYF. The rearrangement joins TRBV14 to TRBJ2-3; 11 bases agree with TRBD2. CDR1 and CDR2 from the germline V gene are SGHDN and FVKESK. This CDR3 is built from 20 residues. The J segment lost 0 bases and the V segment lost 3 bases, leaving 14 bases of the junction unmatched.

The rearrangement joins TRBV30 to TRBJ2-7; TRBD2 matches at 8 bases. The CDR3 totals 16 residues. In germline, CDR1 is GTSNPN, CDR2 SVGIG (reference sequence). Trimming took 1 base from V and 5 from J; bases not matched to a gene: 13. This CDR3 reads CAWSGVPAGAGDEQYF. CDR3 bases: TGTGCCTGGAGTGGAGTGCCAGCGGGAGCTGGGGACGAGCAGTACTTC.

The J gene is TRBJ2-1, the V gene TRBV28; possibly TRBD2 for D (5 bases). Germline V gene data show CDR1 as MDHEN and CDR2 as SYDVKM. This CDR3 is built from 15 residues. The V gene lost 3 bases and the J gene lost 8 bases, with 17 bases spanning the gap. The CDR3 DNA sequence: TGTGCCAGCAGTTTTGATGAGGGAGTGGGCGATGAGCAGTTCTTC. Protein product: CASSFDEGVGDEQFF.

The gene calls are TRBV29-1 and TRBJ1-3; D possibly corresponds to TRBD1 (5 bases). Trimming removed 6 bases from V and 4 bases from J, with 10 bases in between. This CDR3 has 12 amino acids. Germline V CDR1 and CDR2: SQVTM, ANQGSEA. In DNA form, the CDR3 reads TGCAGCGTCTGGGACTTCGGAAACACCATATATTTT. Its protein product is CSVWDFGNTIYF. Combining the CDR3 with reference TRBV29-1 and TRBJ1-3 gives the whole variable domain SAVISQKPSRDICQRGTSLTIQCQVDSQVTMMFWYRQQPGQSLTLIATANQGSEATYESGFVIDKFPISRPNLTFSTLTVSNMSPEDSSIYLCSVWDFGNTIYFGEGSWLTVV.